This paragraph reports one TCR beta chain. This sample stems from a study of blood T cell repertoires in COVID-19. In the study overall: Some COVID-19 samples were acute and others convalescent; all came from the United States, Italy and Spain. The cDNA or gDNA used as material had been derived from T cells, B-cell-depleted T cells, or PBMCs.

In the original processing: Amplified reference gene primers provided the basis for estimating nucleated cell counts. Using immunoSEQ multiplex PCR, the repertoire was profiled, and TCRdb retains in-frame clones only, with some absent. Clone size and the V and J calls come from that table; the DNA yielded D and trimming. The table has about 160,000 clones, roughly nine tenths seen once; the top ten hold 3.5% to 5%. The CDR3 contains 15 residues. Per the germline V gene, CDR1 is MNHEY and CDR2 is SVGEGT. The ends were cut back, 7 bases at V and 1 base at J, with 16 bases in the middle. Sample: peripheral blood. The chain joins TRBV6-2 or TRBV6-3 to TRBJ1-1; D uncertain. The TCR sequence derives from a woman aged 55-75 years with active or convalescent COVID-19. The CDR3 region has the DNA TGTGCCAGCAACCCGGGGAGCTTTCCGAACACTGAAGCTTTCTTT. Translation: CASNPGSFPNTEAFF.